The clone carrying this T cell receptor beta chain was seen once. The data stem from a study of graft-versus-host responses after intestinal transplantation. Study-level background: Uniformly, recipients were administered anti-thymocyte globulin induction with subsequent tacrolimus and steroids for about 3 years.

Processed graft tissue released its intraepithelial and lamina propria lymphocytes. Germline loops: CDR1 MNHEY, CDR2 SMNVEV (reference sequence). V was clipped by 5 bases and J by 9 bases, with 16 bases between them. This CDR3 region has 13 residues. The repertoire was sequenced with immunoSEQ multiplex PCR; TCRdb's copy has only in-frame clones and lacks some. The data contain about 37,000 clones, approximately 86% of them singletons. This receptor was taken from a human patient who received an intestinal transplant, so some T cells may come from the graft donor. The material was ileum tissue, obtained 200 to 210 days after intestinal transplant. The chain recombines TRBV27 with TRBJ1-2, with unresolved D. CDR3 sequence: CASSATTIVSYTF. In DNA, the CDR3 is TGTGCCAGCAGTGCGACGACAATAGTGAGCTACACCTTC.